These 4 T cell receptor beta chains originate from one sample sequenced in a study of shared clonotypes between healthy human individuals. TCRdb keeps only in-frame clones here, not all; method: immunoSEQ multiplex PCR. The data show 400,000 to 600,000 clones, roughly 77% seen once. Sequencing input: PBMCs. The receptors were sampled from a woman in her forties in good health. Some clones in this sample may be carry-over from other donors' samples.

CDR3 protein: CASSFSGAVVGGYTF. The CDR3 coding sequence is TGTGCCAGCAGTTTTTCCGGTGCCGTGGTTGGGGGCTACACCTTC. The chain has TRBV28 and TRBJ1-2; D remains ambiguous. Germline CDR1 MDHEN, CDR2 SYDVKM. This CDR3 region has 15 residues. V gave up 3 bases and J gave up 8 bases, with 19 bases separating them.

The chain links TRBV28 to TRBJ2-2; the D is unclear. The length of the CDR3 is 10 residues. Germline V gene lookup returns CDR1 MDHEN and CDR2 SYDVKM. Trimming removed 4 bases from V and 6 bases from J, with 0 bases in between. CDR3 coding DNA: TGTGCCAGCAGTTCCGGGGAGCTGTTTTTT. Residues: CASSSGELFF.

This sequence joins TRBV5-6 and TRBJ2-7; tentatively, D is TRBD1 (5 bases). V was pared by 4 bases and J by 6 bases, with 20 bases between. From germline, CDR1 is SGHDT and CDR2 YYEEEE. This CDR3 spans 15 amino acids. Written as DNA, the CDR3 is TGTGCCAGCAGCCCAGTGGGGCCTGCCTCAGGCGAGCAGTACTTC. The encoded protein is CASSPVGPASGEQYF.

The J gene is TRBJ2-7, the V gene TRBV5-6; D is ambiguous. This CDR3 is 14 amino acids long. Germline loops: CDR1 SGHDT, CDR2 YYEEEE. The V end was cut by 4 bases, the J end by 2 bases, with 13 bases between. The CDR3 protein is CASSRPVYPYEQYF. CDR3 bases: TGTGCCAGCAGCCGGCCGGTCTACCCCTACGAGCAGTACTTC.